This T cell receptor beta chain was observed in a study of T cells after yellow fever vaccination (dated by TCRdb to between 2017 and 2020). About the study as a whole: The SMART-Seq v4 Ultra Low Input RNA kit was used to prepare libraries from fractions with low cell numbers. To follow T-cell clones before and after both primary and booster YFV17D yellow fever vaccination, bulk TCR alpha and beta repertoires underwent longitudinal sequencing. Blood was drawn at multiple timepoints before and after primary and secondary immunization, with bulk PBMC replicates and cell subsets isolated. Two healthy male donors, one aged 18 to 30 and one aged 30 to 40 years, were included in the cohort.

General findings and caveats noted by the study authors: A small fraction of clonotypes showed up in both the CD4 and CD8 compartments, probably as a result of convergent recombination. The study included only two donors, which limits how far the findings can be generalized. Because abundant contaminating clonotypes from the bulk population could be contained in FACS-sorted repertoires, computational filtering was required. After the booster, most clones that had expanded after primary vaccination were detected again (nearly 97% of CD4 and 88% of CD8), suggesting broad maintenance of memory. Compared with the primary T-cell response, the secondary T-cell response was weaker but faster, peaking on day 5 rather than day 15.

This clonotype showed up many times. Its antigen is unknown. No base qualities exist here, and no much larger clone lies one base off it. The CDR3 contains 14 residues, cysteine and phenylalanine counted. Only the CDR3 region is kept as DNA, spanning 42 bases read in frame from base 1. V loses 4 bases of germline sequence and J loses 4 bases, and the interval between the two ends is 12 bases. According to the germline V gene (reference sequence), CDR1 reads SGHKS and CDR2 reads YYEKEE. The treatment or condition label, as the study defines it: live attenuated yellow fever vaccine strain. At each blood-draw timepoint, two biological replicates of bulk PBMCs were collected. PBMCs were isolated from peripheral blood using a standard Ficoll-Paque protocol. TriZol was used to extract RNA from bulk PBMCs, from CD4 and CD8 fractions, and from dextramer-positive and dextramer-negative fractions. TCR cDNA was synthesized by 5'RACE template switching, which introduced a universal primer site and unique molecular identifiers. Priming of cDNA synthesis was performed from both the TCR alpha and TCR beta constant segments. Library amplification used two PCR steps, and the second PCR step added sample barcodes and sequencing adapters. Sequencing of the libraries was done on either Illumina HiSeq 2500 (2x100 bp) or NovaSeq (2x150 bp). The source study handled its data this way. MIGEC was used to demultiplex reads and collapse the reads into UMI consensus sequences, and MiXCR was used for V(D)J alignment. Clonotypes responding to the vaccine were identified with edgeR on replicate PBMC samples, with the criteria of FDR below 0.01 and a log2 fold change above 5 up to day 15. CD4 or CD8 identity was assigned to each bulk clonotype according to whether the clonotype was present at higher abundance in the sequenced CD4 repertoire or the sequenced CD8 repertoire. TCRdb took the public reads, trimmed them with fastp at Q25, ran MiXCR for clone calling and kept in-frame beta chains. Every CDR3 protein is listed once, alongside the most common genes and DNA of its rows. Clone size and V and J calls follow TCRdb, not the original study. The sample table holds a few hundred thousand distinct CDR3 sequences, of which roughly a sixth were seen once. Jointly, the top ten make up roughly a sixth of the sample.

The receptor was derived from a young man who received the YFV17D yellow fever vaccine. This material consisted of PBMCs, taken around 5 days after the first yellow fever vaccination. In this chain, TRBV5-5 is recombined with TRBJ1-5; TRBD1 is perhaps the D gene, given 5 matching bases. The DNA sequence is given as TGTGCCAGCAGCCGGGACGGAACTAATCAGCCCCAGCATTTT. Protein translation: CASSRDGTNQPQHF. The full variable domain, completed from the reference TRBV5-5 and TRBJ1-5 proteins outside the CDR3, reads DAGVTQSPTHLIKTRGQQVTLRCSPISGHKSVSWYQQVLGQGPQFIFQYYEKEERGRGNFPDRFSARQFPNYSSELNVNALLLGDSALYLCASSRDGTNQPQHFGDGTRLSIL.